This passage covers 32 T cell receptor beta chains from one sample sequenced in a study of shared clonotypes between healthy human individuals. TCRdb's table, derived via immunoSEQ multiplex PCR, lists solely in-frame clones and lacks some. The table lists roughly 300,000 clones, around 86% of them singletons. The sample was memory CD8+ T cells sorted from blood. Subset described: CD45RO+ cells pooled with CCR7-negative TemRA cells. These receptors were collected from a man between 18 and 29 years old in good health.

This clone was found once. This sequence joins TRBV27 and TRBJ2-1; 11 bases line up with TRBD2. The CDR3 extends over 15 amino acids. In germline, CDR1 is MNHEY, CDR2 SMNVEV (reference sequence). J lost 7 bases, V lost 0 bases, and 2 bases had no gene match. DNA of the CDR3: TGTGCCAGCAGTTTATCGACTAGCGGGGTGAATGAGCAGTTCTTC. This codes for CASSLSTSGVNEQFF.

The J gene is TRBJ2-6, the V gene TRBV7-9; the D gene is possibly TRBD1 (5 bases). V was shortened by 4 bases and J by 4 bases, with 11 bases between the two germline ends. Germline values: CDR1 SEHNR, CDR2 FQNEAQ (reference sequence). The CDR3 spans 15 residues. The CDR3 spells CASSSGMQGANVLTF. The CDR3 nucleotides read TGTGCCAGCAGCTCAGGGATGCAAGGGGCCAACGTCCTGACTTTC.

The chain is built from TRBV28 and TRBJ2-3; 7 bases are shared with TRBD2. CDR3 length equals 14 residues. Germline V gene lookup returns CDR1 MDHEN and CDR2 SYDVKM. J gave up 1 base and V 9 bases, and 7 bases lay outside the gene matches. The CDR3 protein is CASHLRGGTDTQYF. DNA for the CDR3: TGTGCCAGTCATCTCCGGGGGGGCACAGATACGCAGTATTTT.

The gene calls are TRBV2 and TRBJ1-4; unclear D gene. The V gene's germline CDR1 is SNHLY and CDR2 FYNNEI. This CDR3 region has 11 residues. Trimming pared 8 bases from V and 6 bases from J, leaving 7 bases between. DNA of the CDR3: TGTGCCAGCGCCCTGGATGAAAAACTGTTTTTT. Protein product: CASALDEKLFF.

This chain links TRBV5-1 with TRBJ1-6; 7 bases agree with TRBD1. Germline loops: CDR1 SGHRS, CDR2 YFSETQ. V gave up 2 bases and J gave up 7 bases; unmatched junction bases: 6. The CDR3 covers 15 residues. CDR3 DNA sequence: TGCGCCAGCAGCTTTAACCAGGGGGGCAATTCACCCCTCCACTTT. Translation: CASSFNQGGNSPLHF.

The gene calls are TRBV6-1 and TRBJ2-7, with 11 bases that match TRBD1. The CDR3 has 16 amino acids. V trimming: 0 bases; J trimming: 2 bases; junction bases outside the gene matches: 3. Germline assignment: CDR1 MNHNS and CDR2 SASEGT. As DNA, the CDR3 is TGTGCCAGCAGTGAAGCGCTGGGACAGGGGGCCTACGAGCAGTACTTC. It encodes CASSEALGQGAYEQYF.

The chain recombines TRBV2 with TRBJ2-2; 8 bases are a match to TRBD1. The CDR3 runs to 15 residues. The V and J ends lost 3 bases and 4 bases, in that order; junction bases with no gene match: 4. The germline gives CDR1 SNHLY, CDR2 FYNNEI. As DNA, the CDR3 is TGTGCCAGCAGTGATCTCAGGGGGCCCACCGGGGAGCTGTTTTTT. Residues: CASSDLRGPTGELFF.

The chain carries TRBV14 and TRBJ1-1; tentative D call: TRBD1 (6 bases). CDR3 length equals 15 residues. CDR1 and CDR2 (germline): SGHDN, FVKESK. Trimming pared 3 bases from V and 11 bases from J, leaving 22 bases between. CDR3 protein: CASSQYGTPFWGAFF. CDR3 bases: TGTGCCAGCAGCCAGTACGGGACACCATTTTGGGGGGCTTTCTTT.

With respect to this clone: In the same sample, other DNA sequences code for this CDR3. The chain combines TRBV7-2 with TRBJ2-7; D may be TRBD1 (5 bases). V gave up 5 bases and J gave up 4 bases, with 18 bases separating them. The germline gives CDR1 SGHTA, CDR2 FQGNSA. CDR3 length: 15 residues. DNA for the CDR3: TGTGCCAGCAGCCCCGGCGTTGGGGCCGCATACGAGCAGTACTTC. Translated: CASSPGVGAAYEQYF.

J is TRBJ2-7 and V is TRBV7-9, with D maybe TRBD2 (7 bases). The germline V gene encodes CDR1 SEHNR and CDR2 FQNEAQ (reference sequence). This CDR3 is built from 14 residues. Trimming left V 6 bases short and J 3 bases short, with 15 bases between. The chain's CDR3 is CASSSNREGYEQYF. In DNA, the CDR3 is TGTGCCAGCAGTTCCAACAGGGAGGGCTACGAGCAGTACTTC.

This CDR3 reads CASSHSPGSAGYTF. As DNA, the CDR3 is TGTGCCAGCAGTCACTCCCCGGGGAGCGCTGGCTACACCTTC. The chain links TRBV27 to TRBJ1-2; the D is unclear. Trimming removed 5 bases from V and 7 bases from J, with 17 bases in between. The germline CDR1 and CDR2 sequences are MNHEY and SMNVEV (reference sequence). This CDR3 comprises 14 residues.

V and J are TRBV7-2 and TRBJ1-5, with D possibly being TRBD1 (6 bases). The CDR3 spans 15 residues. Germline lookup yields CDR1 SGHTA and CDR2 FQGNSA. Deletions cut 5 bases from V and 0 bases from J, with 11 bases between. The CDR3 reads CASSQGQYSNQPQHF. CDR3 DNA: TGTGCCAGCAGCCAAGGACAGTATAGCAATCAGCCCCAGCATTTT.

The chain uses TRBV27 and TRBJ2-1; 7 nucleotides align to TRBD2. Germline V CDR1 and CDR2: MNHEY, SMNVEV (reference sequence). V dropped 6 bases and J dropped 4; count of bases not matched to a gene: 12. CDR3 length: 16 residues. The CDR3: CASRKNRDYKYNEQFF. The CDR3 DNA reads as TGTGCCAGCAGAAAGAATCGGGACTACAAATACAATGAGCAGTTCTTC.

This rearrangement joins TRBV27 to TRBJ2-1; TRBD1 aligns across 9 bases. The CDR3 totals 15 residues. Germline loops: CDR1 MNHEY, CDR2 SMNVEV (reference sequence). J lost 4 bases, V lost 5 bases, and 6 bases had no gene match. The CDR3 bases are TGTGCCAGCAGTCCGGGGACAGGGTATTACAATGAGCAGTTCTTC. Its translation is CASSPGTGYYNEQFF.

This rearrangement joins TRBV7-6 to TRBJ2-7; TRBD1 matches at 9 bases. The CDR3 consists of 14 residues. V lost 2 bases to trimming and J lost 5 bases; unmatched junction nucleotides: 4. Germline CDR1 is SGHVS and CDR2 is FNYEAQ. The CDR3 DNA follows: TGTGCCAGCAGCTTACGGGACAGGGAACACGAGCAGTACTTC. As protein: CASSLRDREHEQYF.

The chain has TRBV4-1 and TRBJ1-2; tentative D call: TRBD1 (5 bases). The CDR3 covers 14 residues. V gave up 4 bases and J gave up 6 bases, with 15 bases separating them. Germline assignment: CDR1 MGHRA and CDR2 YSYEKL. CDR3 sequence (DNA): TGCGCCAGCAGCCTTACTCAGGGTCACAATGGCTACACCTTC. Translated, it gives CASSLTQGHNGYTF.

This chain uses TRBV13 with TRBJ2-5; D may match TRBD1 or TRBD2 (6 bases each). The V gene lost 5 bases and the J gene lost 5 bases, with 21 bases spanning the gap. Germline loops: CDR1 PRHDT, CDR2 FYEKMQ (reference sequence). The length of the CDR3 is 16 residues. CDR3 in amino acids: CASSNTEGGLGETQYF. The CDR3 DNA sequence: TGTGCCAGCAGCAACACAGAGGGGGGTTTGGGTGAGACCCAGTACTTC.

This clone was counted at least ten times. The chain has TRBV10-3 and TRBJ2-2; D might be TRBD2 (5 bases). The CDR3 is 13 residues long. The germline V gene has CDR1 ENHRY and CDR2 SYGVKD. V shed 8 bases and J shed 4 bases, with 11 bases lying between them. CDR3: CAIQTSGTGELFF. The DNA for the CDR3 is TGTGCCATCCAAACTAGTGGCACCGGGGAGCTGTTTTTT.

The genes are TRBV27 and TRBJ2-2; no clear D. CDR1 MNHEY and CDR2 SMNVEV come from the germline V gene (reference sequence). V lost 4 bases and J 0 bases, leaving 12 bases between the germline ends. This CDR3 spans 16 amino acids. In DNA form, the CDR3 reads TGTGCCAGCAGTTCGAAGCAGGACGCGAACACCGGGGAGCTGTTTTTT. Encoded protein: CASSSKQDANTGELFF.

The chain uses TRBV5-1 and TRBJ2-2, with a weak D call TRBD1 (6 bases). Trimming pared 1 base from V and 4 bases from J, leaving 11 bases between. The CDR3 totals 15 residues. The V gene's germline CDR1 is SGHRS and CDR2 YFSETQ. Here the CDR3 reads CASSLYRVVTGELFF. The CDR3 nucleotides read TGCGCCAGCAGCTTGTACAGGGTCGTCACCGGGGAGCTGTTTTTT.

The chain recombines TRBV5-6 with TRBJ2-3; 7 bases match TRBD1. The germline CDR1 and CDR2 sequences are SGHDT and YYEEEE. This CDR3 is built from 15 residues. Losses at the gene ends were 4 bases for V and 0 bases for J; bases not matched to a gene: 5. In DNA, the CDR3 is TGTGCCAGCAGCCTCGGGACAGCTAGCACAGATACGCAGTATTTT. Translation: CASSLGTASTDTQYF.

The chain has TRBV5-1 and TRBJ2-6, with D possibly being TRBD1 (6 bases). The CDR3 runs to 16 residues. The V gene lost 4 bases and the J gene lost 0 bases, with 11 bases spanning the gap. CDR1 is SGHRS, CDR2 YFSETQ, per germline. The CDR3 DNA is TGCGCCAGCAGCCATCGGGACAACTCTGGGGCCAACGTCCTGACTTTC. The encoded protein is CASSHRDNSGANVLTF.

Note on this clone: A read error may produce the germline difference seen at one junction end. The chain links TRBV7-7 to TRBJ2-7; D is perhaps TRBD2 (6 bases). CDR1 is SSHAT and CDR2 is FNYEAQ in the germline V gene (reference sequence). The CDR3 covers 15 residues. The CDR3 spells CASSIAGGADYEQYF. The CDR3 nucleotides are TGTGCTAGCAGCATCGCAGGAGGGGCTGACTACGAGCAGTACTTC.

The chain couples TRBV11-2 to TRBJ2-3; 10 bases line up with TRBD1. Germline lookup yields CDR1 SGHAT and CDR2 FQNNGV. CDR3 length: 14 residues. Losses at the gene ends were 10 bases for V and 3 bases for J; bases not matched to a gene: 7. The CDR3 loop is CATIDRGLTDTQYF. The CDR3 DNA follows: TGTGCCACTATAGACAGGGGGCTTACAGATACGCAGTATTTT.

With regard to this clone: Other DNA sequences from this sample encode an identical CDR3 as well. Here the CDR3 reads CASSPTSGVSYEQYF. The CDR3 DNA is TGTGCCAGCAGCCCCACTAGCGGGGTTTCCTACGAGCAGTACTTC. The chain carries TRBV9 and TRBJ2-7, with 10 bases matching TRBD2. This CDR3 is 15 amino acids long. V lost 4 bases, J lost 1 base, and 5 bases stayed unmatched. Germline CDR1 is SGDLS and CDR2 is YYNGEE.

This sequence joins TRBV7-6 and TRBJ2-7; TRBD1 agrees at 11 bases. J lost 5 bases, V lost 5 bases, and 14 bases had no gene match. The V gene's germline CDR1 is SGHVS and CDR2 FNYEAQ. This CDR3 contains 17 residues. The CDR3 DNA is TGTGCCAGCAGCCTCATCGCGGCGGGACAGGGGGTCCACGAGCAGTACTTC. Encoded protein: CASSLIAAGQGVHEQYF. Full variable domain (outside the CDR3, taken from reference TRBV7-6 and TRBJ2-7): GAGVSQSPRYKVTKRGQDVALRCDPISGHVSLYWYRQALGQGPEFLTYFNYEAQQDKSGLPNDRFSAERPEGSISTLTIQRTEQRDSAMYRCASSLIAAGQGVHEQYFGPGTRLTVT.

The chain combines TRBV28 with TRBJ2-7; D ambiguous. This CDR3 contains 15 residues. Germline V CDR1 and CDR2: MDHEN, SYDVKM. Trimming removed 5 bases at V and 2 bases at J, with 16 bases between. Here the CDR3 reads CASSRTATGPYEQYF. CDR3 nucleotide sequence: TGTGCCAGCAGTCGAACCGCGACTGGTCCCTACGAGCAGTACTTC.

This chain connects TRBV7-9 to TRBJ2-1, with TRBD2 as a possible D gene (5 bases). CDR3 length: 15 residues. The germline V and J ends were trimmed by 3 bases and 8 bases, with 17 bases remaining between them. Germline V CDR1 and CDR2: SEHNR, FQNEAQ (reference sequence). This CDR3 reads CASSFQVLALDEQFF. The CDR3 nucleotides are TGTGCCAGCAGCTTTCAAGTCCTAGCCTTAGATGAGCAGTTCTTC.

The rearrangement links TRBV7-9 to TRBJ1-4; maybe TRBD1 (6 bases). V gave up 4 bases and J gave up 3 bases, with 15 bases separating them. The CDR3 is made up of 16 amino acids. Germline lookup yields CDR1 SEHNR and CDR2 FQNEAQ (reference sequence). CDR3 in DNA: TGTGCCAGCAGCTCCGCCGGACAGCTTCCTAATGAAAAACTGTTTTTT. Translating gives CASSSAGQLPNEKLFF.

The CDR3 DNA sequence: TGCGCCAGCAGCCAAGCTGGCGGGATCTACAATGAGCAGTTCTTC. Translation: CASSQAGGIYNEQFF. V and J are TRBV4-1 and TRBJ2-1, with D possibly TRBD2 on 6 matching bases. The CDR3 length is 15 residues. V was trimmed by 1 base and J by 3 bases, leaving 10 bases between them. Germline loops: CDR1 MGHRA, CDR2 YSYEKL.

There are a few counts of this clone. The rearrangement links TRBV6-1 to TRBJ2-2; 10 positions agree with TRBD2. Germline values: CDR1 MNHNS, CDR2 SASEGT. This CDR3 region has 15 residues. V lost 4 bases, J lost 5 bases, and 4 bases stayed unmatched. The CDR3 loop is CASSVLAGATGELFF. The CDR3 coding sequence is TGTGCCAGCAGTGTCCTAGCGGGAGCTACCGGGGAGCTGTTTTTT.

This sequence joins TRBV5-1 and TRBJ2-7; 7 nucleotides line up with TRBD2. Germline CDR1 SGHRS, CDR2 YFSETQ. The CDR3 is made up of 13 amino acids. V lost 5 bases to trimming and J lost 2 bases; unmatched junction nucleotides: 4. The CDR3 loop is CASRAGLTYEQYF. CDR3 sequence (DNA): TGCGCCAGCAGAGCGGGACTGACCTACGAGCAGTACTTC.